Given below is one T cell receptor beta chain in context. This clonotype occurred a few times. Its antigen is not yet known. Base qualities are not provided; no much larger clone lies one nucleotide away. The data belong to a study of patients and donors after allogeneic stem cell transplantation (dated by TCRdb to 2018 to 2021). The method behind the library was RT-PCR. The sequencer was a NextSeq 550. TCRdb reran the public reads through fastp at Q25 and MiXCR, keeping productive beta chains. Every CDR3 protein is listed once, alongside the most common genes and DNA of its rows. The sample table records approximately 430,000 distinct CDR3 sequences; roughly 17% of these occur just once. The top ten clones comprise 6% to 8% of the sample. V and J are trimmed by 4 bases and 8 bases, and the gene matches miss 8 bases of the junction. Via the germline V gene, CDR1 is SGHTA and CDR2 FQGTGA. The CDR3 holds 15 amino acids from the cysteine to the phenylalanine. Only the CDR3 region is kept as DNA, spanning 45 bases read in frame from base 1.

The TCR comes from a human donor who was either an allogeneic HSCT recipient or a stem cell or donor lymphocyte infusion donor (not recorded which). It is not recorded whose cells these are; they may come from a transplant donor. Rearrangement joined TRBV7-3 to TRBJ2-1, with TRBD1 identical over 10 junction bases. Sequencing was performed on blood, either unsorted or a sorted T cell fraction (not recorded which). CDR3 region: CASSSTGGTVDEQFF. The nucleotide sequence reads as follows: TGTGCCAGCAGCTCGACAGGGGGCACAGTGGATGAGCAGTTCTTC.